The 18 T cell receptor beta chains below were found in one sample sequenced in a study of T-cell reconstitution after alpha-beta-depleted transplantation in children. The authors prepared the TCRbeta library with unique molecular identifiers. TCRdb fed the PCR reads into MiXCR, producing one record per CDR3 protein. The sample holds fewer than 95,000 distinct CDR3 sequences, about 12% seen once. Specimen: PBMCs from the stem cell graft donor, collected from the stem cell graft. These receptors originate from a human donor who donated a stem cell graft to a child with inherited bone marrow failure.

This clonotype was seen at least ten times. The chain carries TRBV7-2 and TRBJ1-2, with no clear D. The ends were cut back, 8 bases at V and 0 bases at J, with 4 bases in the middle. Germline CDR1 and CDR2: SGHTA and FQGNSA. This CDR3 region has 11 residues. The CDR3 loop is CASQTNYGYTF. The CDR3 nucleotides are TGTGCCAGCCAGACTAACTATGGCTACACCTTC.

This clonotype was observed many times. This sequence joins TRBV6-5 and TRBJ1-4, with TRBD1 matching over 7 bases. CDR1 and CDR2 from the germline V gene are MNHEY and SVGAGI. CDR3 length: 16 residues. V was clipped by 0 bases and J by 7 bases; unmatched bases: 8. The CDR3 DNA reads as TGTGCCAGCAGTTACTCCATCGACAGGGTCGGTGAAAAACTGTTTTTT. Encoded protein: CASSYSIDRVGEKLFF.

This clonotype has a count of ten or more. The CDR3 here is CASSLGGLTPTYEQYF. The CDR3 DNA reads TGCGCCAGCAGCTTGGGAGGCCTAACTCCGACCTACGAGCAGTACTTC. The chain combines TRBV5-1 with TRBJ2-7; the D is unclear. Trimming shortened V by 0 bases and J by 2 bases, and 15 bases separated the two germline ends. Looked up from germline, CDR1 is SGHRS and CDR2 is YFSETQ. CDR3 length equals 16 residues.

Of note for this clonotype: Being one base from a much bigger clone, this may be a read error. J is TRBJ2-1 and V is TRBV5-6, with D maybe TRBD2 (5 bases). The CDR3 spans 13 residues. Looked up from germline, CDR1 is SGHDT and CDR2 is YYEEEE. The CDR3 nucleotides are TGTGCCAGCAGCTTGTTACAGACTAATGACCAGTTCTTC. Translated, it gives CASSLLQTNDQFF.

This clonotype was observed a handful of times. CDR3 amino acids: CASSPRDRASAEQFF. In DNA form, the CDR3 reads TGTGCCAGCAGCCCCCGGGACAGGGCGAGCGCTGAGCAGTTCTTC. The V gene is TRBV12-3 or TRBV12-4, the J gene TRBJ2-1; 9 nucleotides align to TRBD1. With V trimmed by 6 bases and J by 9 bases, 12 bases remained unmatched. This CDR3 is built from 15 residues.

This clonotype was found many times. The chain joins TRBV5-1 to TRBJ2-1, with 13 positions matching TRBD2. The V and J ends lost 0 bases and 6 bases, in that order; junction bases with no gene match: 3. The CDR3 has 16 residues. CDR1 SGHRS and CDR2 YFSETQ come from the germline V gene. As DNA, the CDR3 is TGCGCCAGCAGCTTGGAAGGGACTAGCGGGACCAATGAGCAGTTCTTC. Amino acid sequence: CASSLEGTSGTNEQFF.

This clonotype occurred many times. This sequence joins TRBV12-3 or TRBV12-4 and TRBJ1-1; D is possibly TRBD1 (5 bases). V lost 1 base, J lost 7 bases, and 13 bases lay in between. This CDR3 has 14 amino acids. CDR3: CASSLVLGPDEAFF. The CDR3 nucleotides read TGTGCCAGCAGTTTAGTTTTGGGGCCAGATGAAGCTTTCTTT.

This clonotype was observed at least ten times. This chain connects TRBV11-2 to TRBJ2-7; 8 bases fit TRBD1. Germline-derived CDR1 and CDR2 are SGHAT and FQNNGV. The CDR3 has 12 amino acids. Unmatched junction bases numbered 4, after V lost 9 bases and J lost 3 bases. The CDR3 spells CASQGAVYEQYF. The CDR3 nucleotides read TGTGCCAGTCAGGGGGCCGTCTACGAGCAGTACTTC.

This clonotype was detected many times. This chain connects TRBV11-2 to TRBJ2-1, with D perhaps TRBD2 (5 bases). The CDR3 has 15 amino acids. V shed 0 bases and J shed 9 bases, with 15 bases lying between them. Germline CDR1 is SGHAT and CDR2 is FQNNGV. As DNA, the CDR3 is TGTGCCAGCAGCTTAGATACGGGGTCTTTGGTTGAGCAGTTCTTC. Protein sequence: CASSLDTGSLVEQFF.

This clonotype was observed many times. V is TRBV9 and J is TRBJ2-7; 7 nucleotides agree with TRBD1. With V trimmed by 3 bases and J by 6 bases, 3 bases remained unmatched. The length of the CDR3 is 12 residues. CDR1 and CDR2 (germline): SGDLS, YYNGEE. The CDR3, as DNA: TGTGCCAGCAGCGCCAACAGGGGCGAGCAGTACTTC. Translating gives CASSANRGEQYF.

This clonotype occurred a few times. The chain uses TRBV9 and TRBJ2-7, with 7 bases matching TRBD2. Unmatched junction bases numbered 5, after V lost 0 bases and J lost 5 bases. The length of the CDR3 is 14 residues. Germline V gene data show CDR1 as SGDLS and CDR2 as YYNGEE. CDR3: CASSVGGRAHEQYF. The CDR3 nucleotides are TGTGCCAGCAGCGTAGGTGGGAGGGCCCACGAGCAGTACTTC.

The chain employs TRBV9 and TRBJ2-1, with D unclear. Between the trimmed V and J ends, which lost 2 bases and 0 bases, there was a span of 12 bases. In germline, CDR1 is SGDLS, CDR2 YYNGEE. CDR3 length: 16 residues. CDR3: CASSVGIGDSYNEQFF. CDR3 coding DNA: TGTGCCAGCAGCGTTGGGATTGGGGACTCCTACAATGAGCAGTTCTTC.

The CDR3 DNA sequence: TGTGCCAGCAGCTTGGGTGGGATTGGAGAAAAACTGTTTTTT. Residues: CASSLGGIGEKLFF. J is TRBJ1-4 and V is TRBV5-6; no definite D call. Trimming cost V 0 bases and J 8 bases, with 11 bases left between them. The CDR3 is 14 residues long. Germline CDR1 SGHDT, CDR2 YYEEEE.

This clonotype was observed many times. V is TRBV25-1 and J is TRBJ1-5; D not certain. The CDR3 sequence is 12 residues long. Germline V lookup: CDR1 MGHDK, CDR2 SYGVNS. With 3 bases removed from V and 4 bases from J, the gap between germline ends came to 4 bases. CDR3 in amino acids: CASSDANQPQHF. CDR3 coding DNA: TGTGCCAGCAGTGACGCAAATCAGCCCCAGCATTTT.

This clonotype has ten or more counts. The chain recombines TRBV4-3 with TRBJ2-1; possibly TRBD1 or TRBD2 for D (5 bases each). V was pared by 2 bases and J by 8 bases, with 25 bases between. Germline CDR1 LGHNA, CDR2 YSLEER. The CDR3 totals 18 residues. The CDR3 nucleotides are TGCGCCAGCAGCCAACTTTCCACAGGAGGCTCTACCCCGTATGAGCAGTTCTTC. Amino acids: CASSQLSTGGSTPYEQFF.

Worth noting for this clonotype: A much larger clone is a single base away; this may be a read error. V is TRBV11-3 and J is TRBJ2-7; D remains ambiguous. Trimming cost V 4 bases and J 8 bases, with 15 bases left between them. This CDR3 is 13 amino acids long. The germline V gene encodes CDR1 SGHNT and CDR2 YENEEA. The CDR3 DNA is TGTGCCAGCAGCTCAGATTCCGGGTACCAGCAGTACTTC. Residues: CASSSDSGYQQYF.

The chain links TRBV7-2 to TRBJ2-7; 11 bases map to TRBD1. CDR1 is SGHTA and CDR2 is FQGNSA in the germline V gene. V shed 1 base and J 2 bases; nucleotides not matched to a gene: 1. This CDR3 has 15 amino acids. CDR3 sequence reads: CASSLVGQGAYEQYF. For the CDR3, the DNA is TGTGCCAGCAGCTTAGTGGGACAGGGGGCCTACGAGCAGTACTTC.

A few counts support this clonotype. The V gene is TRBV5-4, the J gene TRBJ2-5; D remains ambiguous. Trimming pared 0 bases from V and 3 bases from J, leaving 6 bases between. The CDR3 is 13 amino acids. Germline assignment: CDR1 SGHNT and CDR2 YYREEE (reference sequence). The CDR3 DNA is TGTGCCAGCAGCTTGGATCACAAAGAGACCCAGTACTTC. Its translation is CASSLDHKETQYF.